These T cell receptor beta chains were read from a single sample in a study of radiation and T cells in renal cell carcinoma. Data came from immunoSEQ multiplex PCR; TCRdb stores just in-frame clones and leaves some out. The sample carries some 140,000 clones, about 88% recorded once. Source: blood, taken from a patient whose treatment included radiotherapy and nephrectomy. The receptors derive from a woman in her fifties or sixties with renal cell carcinoma. Each CDR3 is given with its conserved first and last residue. The order of the fields is J gene, V gene, D gene, CDR3 protein. The D gene is left open where the match is weak.

TRBJ2-7,TRBV10-2,NA,CASMRDRYEQYF
TRBJ2-6,TRBV4-3,NA,CASSQSSGANVLTF
TRBJ1-1,TRBV7-9,NA,CASSPATKNTEAFF
TRBJ2-7,TRBV29-1,TRBD1,CSVGDTRTGISYEQYF
TRBJ1-2,TRBV29-1,TRBD1,CSVVPQTGRYGYTF
TRBJ1-5,TRBV19,TRBD1,CASTITGGYSNQPQHF
TRBJ1-3,TRBV18,NA,CASSPATLGNTIYF
TRBJ1-1,TRBV6-5,TRBD1,CASTSGGLNTEAFF
TRBJ2-2,TRBV11-2,NA,CASSSRGLDTGELFF
TRBJ2-3,TRBV18,TRBD2,CASSPLAGSTDTQYF
TRBJ2-1,TRBV18,NA,CASSPPVDDNEQFF
TRBJ1-2,TRBV7-6,TRBD1,CASSPGGGNGYTF
TRBJ1-2,TRBV30,NA,CAWSVPGPYYGYTF
TRBJ2-7,TRBV19,NA,CASKEDRGLREQYF
TRBJ1-2,TRBV6-1,TRBD1,CASQLAGTAYGYTF
TRBJ1-1,TRBV30,NA,CAWDPRRGGRGQNTEAFF
TRBJ1-2,TRBV6-1,NA,CASSSYYGYTF
TRBJ2-3,TRBV5-1,TRBD2,CASSLGASGGTDTQYF
TRBJ1-2,TRBV5-6,TRBD1,CASSPDRGSNYGYTF
TRBJ2-7,TRBV12-2,NA,CASRLALAGVLSYEQYF
TRBJ2-6,TRBV5-6,NA,CASSRQSGVISGANVLTF
TRBJ1-3,TRBV7-2,NA,CASGRGTLPGNTIYF
TRBJ1-1,TRBV6-1,TRBD1,CASVKRDSGNTEAFF
TRBJ1-2,TRBV9,TRBD1,CASSAGTGGPYGYTF
TRBJ2-1,TRBV7-8,TRBD2,CASSLASTLAGAGNEQFF
TRBJ2-7,TRBV7-2,TRBD1,CASSTRTGPGDEQYF
TRBJ1-2,TRBV9,NA,CASSVVRAGSRGYTF
TRBJ2-3,TRBV29-1,NA,CSVEDLMGGWATDTQYF
TRBJ2-7,TRBV6-6,TRBD1,CASSYDRDHEQYF
TRBJ2-2,TRBV5-4,TRBD1,CASHRFGTVNTGELFF
TRBJ2-5,TRBV11-2,NA,CASSLDRWEETQYF
TRBJ2-2,TRBV9,TRBD1,CASSIGTGNGELFF
TRBJ2-5,TRBV29-1,TRBD1,CSVLTGVTETQYF
TRBJ1-5,TRBV18,NA,CASRGGLNQPQHF
TRBJ1-4,TRBV28,TRBD1,CASSQTGVNEKLFF
TRBJ2-7,TRBV15,NA,CATSREDAYEQYF
TRBJ1-5,TRBV15,NA,CATSSQYSNQPQHF
TRBJ1-4,TRBV29-1,TRBD1,CSVWLTGSREKLFF
TRBJ2-6,TRBV5-4,NA,CASSFAVSGANVLTF
TRBJ2-3,TRBV7-9,NA,CASSGDFHALDTQYF
TRBJ2-1,TRBV6-6,NA,CASSPNFNEQFF
TRBJ1-2,TRBV5-4,TRBD1,CASSPGQTIVYGYTF
TRBJ1-3,TRBV28,TRBD1,CASAPGQAGNTIYF
TRBJ2-7,TRBV7-8,NA,CASSLIRQKPYYEQYF
TRBJ2-5,TRBV7-2,TRBD1,CASSPRTGVLETQYF
TRBJ2-7,TRBV7-8,TRBD2,CASSPRRGTYEQYF
TRBJ1-1,TRBV9,NA,CASSVGHVGDSEAFF
TRBJ1-2,TRBV29-1,NA,CSVTGTLEGYTF
TRBJ2-3,TRBV30,TRBD2,CAWSEAGGLRDTQYF
TRBJ1-1,TRBV7-6,NA,CASSLWLNTEAFF
TRBJ2-6,TRBV4-1,NA,CASSQGPGTPRSGANVLTF
TRBJ1-5,TRBV15,NA,CATSTEVRTSNQPQHF
TRBJ2-7,TRBV11-1,TRBD1,CASSARSGGAEQYF
TRBJ1-2,TRBV6-6,NA,CASSKQANYGYTF
TRBJ2-2,TRBV13,NA,CASSRGGLPGELFF